This paragraph reports one TCR beta chain. The clone's antigen remains unknown. The input lacks base qualities; no much larger clone sits a single base away. Library preparation was by the immunoSEQ multiplex PCR assay. For the multiplex PCR, a mixture combining 60 forward primers for TCR Vbeta segments and 13 reverse primers for TCR Jbeta segments was used. A multiplex PCR assay on genomic DNA amplified the CDR3 region of rearranged TCR beta genes. Amplified TCR beta libraries were sequenced as 87-base-pair reads on the Illumina HiSeq System. The authors processed their data as follows. Across the 670 or so repertoires, a later analysis counted 80 million or so unique TCR beta chains, roughly 11 million of which were shared by at least two donors. Raw reads were error-corrected and collapsed into unique sequences by a nearest-neighbor algorithm in which closely related sequences were merged to remove PCR and sequencing errors. To assign V, D and J gene segments, CDR3 sequences were aligned to IMGT reference sequences. For a sequence to be retained, a match of at least six nucleotides to both a V gene segment and a J gene segment was required. Rearrangements were called productive when the CDR3 lacked stop codons and stayed in frame with V and J; all others were non-productive. CDR3 was defined by IMGT convention, running from the second conserved V-encoded cysteine to the conserved J-encoded phenylalanine. The earlier analysis of approximately 500 of the donors excluded sequences that lacked an unambiguous match to a single V gene segment. In an earlier analysis of almost 600 of the donors, a V segment was called functional when productive rearrangements were above 56.7%, and segregating when the standard deviation between donors exceeded 5%. A statistical classification framework was built for diagnosing cytomegalovirus status from the catalog of TCR beta chain sequences. In a later analysis, V and J genes were assigned by comparing TCR nucleotide sequences against IMGT/GENE-DB human TR gene sequences. In a later analysis, CDR3 sequences and most-parsimonious VDJ recombination scenarios were assigned using the TCRdist pipeline. In a later analysis, each TCR beta chain was defined by its CDR3 amino acid sequence together with its V-gene family, and reads without a unique V-gene family were excluded. A later analysis removed several hundred highly shared, low-generation-probability nucleotide sequences to deal with suspected cross-contamination and a sequencing artifact. For each public chain, a later analysis derived a clonal expansion index from normalized ranks of inferred template counts within each repertoire. In a later analysis, generation probabilities were computed using a VDJ recombination model fitted to out-of-frame rearrangements, and the results were checked against IGoR. In a later analysis, TCR-TCR, TCR-HLA and TCR-CMV co-occurrence was scored with hypergeometric tests, and a repertoire-size bias correction was applied to TCR pairs. False discovery rates were estimated in a later analysis by permuting HLA or CMV assignments 20 times. In a later analysis, co-occurring TCRs were grouped with DBSCAN, and TCRdist sequence similarity was added when clustering was performed within HLA-allele-positive subsets. Repertoires with fewer than 30,000 or more than 120,000 public chains were left out of co-occurrence clustering, as were four to six repertoires with anomalous nucleotide sharing. TCRdb took this table from immuneACCESS and kept in-frame rearrangements with V and J called. Such tables lack part of the clones; where checked against another copy, unresolved V genes explain under half of the gap, and the rest is unexplained. D and trimming were read from the DNA, whereas the V and J calls and clone size are those reported in that table. Recorded for this sample are nearly 110,000 clones; approximately 80% of them occurred a single time. The ten largest account for approximately 4.2% of the sample.

In total, roughly 710 healthy bone marrow donors made up the cohort. Cohort members were all nominally healthy when sampled, although unrecorded immune exposures were likely present. The donor tested CMV seronegative and was one of the 352 seronegative cohort members. Every donor gave a peripheral blood sample, and the peripheral blood mononuclear cells from that sample were used for TCR beta sequencing. The Qiagen DNeasy Blood Extraction Kit was used to extract genomic DNA from the blood cell samples. CDR1 and CDR2 are read off the germline V gene (reference sequence) as MNHNY and SVGAGI. The CDR3 spans 14 residues, from the cysteine through the phenylalanine. The only DNA kept is the CDR3, 42 bases in frame from the first base. V is clipped by 4 bases and J by 4 bases, and the sequence between their germline boundaries is 11 bases long. The sample belongs to a study of cytomegalovirus exposure and HLA in healthy donors (dated by TCRdb to the late 2010s). Context from the whole study: In an earlier analysis of 450 to 750 of the donors, about 270 Gb of sequence data and 117 million unique TCR beta sequences from 180 million or so T cells were reported. Among around 400 genotyped donors of the cohort, an average of roughly 240,000 unique TCR beta nucleotide sequences were sequenced per donor, around 20% of them non-productive. The aim of the study was to test whether cataloging public T cell receptors could identify signatures of past pathogen exposure. Besides the first cohort of roughly 640 subjects, a separate validation cohort made up of 95 to 150 different subjects was used. HLA typing covered class I and class II loci at four-digit resolution. In a later genetic analysis, genome-wide SNP genotypes for about 65% of the roughly 670 donors were used, and that subset was treated as a discovery cohort. The number of typed donors differed by locus: about 620-630 for A, B, C, DRB1 and DQB1; 500 to 550 for DQA1; around 610 for DPA1; and some 470 for DPB1. Every repertoire in the discovery cohort had been generated on one and the same sequencing platform. An earlier analysis of around 580 of the donors used high-throughput TCR beta sequencing to judge whether each TCR beta V gene segment behaved as functional or pseudogenic. Among the 398 genotyped donors, roughly 80% belonged to the genetic ancestry cluster associated with self-reported Caucasian donors. Alongside the repertoire data, information on donor age, sex, ethnicity and CMV serostatus was compiled. About 310 gigabases of sequencing data and 70 million to 85 million unique TCR sequences were included in an early release covering around 650 HLA-typed donors. In a later analysis, previously published TCR beta repertoires from 666 donors were re-analyzed and high-resolution HLA genotyping was added so that TCR occurrence patterns could be studied. To predict cytomegalovirus infection status, the study brought together high-throughput TCR immunosequencing, statistical association of individual TCRs with disease status, and machine learning. Rather than using new phenotypic data, the later analysis identified candidate immune exposures from TCR beta sequences and from how often those sequences occurred across donors. Using immunosequencing, the study profiled T cell repertoires from 666 subjects and related those repertoires to cytomegalovirus serostatus. A handful of DR-DQ haplotypes were handled as single units for association and clustering because linkage in the cohort was strong. Overall study outcomes, separate from this receptor: The sequencing pipeline was judged likely to have produced a cluster of highly shared sequence variants as a technical artifact. Because some donors lacked HLA typing at each locus, the association tests relied only on the typed subset. Correlated functional status among segregating V segments might reflect linkage disequilibrium, but an unknown experimental factor could not be ruled out. The presence/absence analyses assumed that sequencing depth was roughly uniform across donors, and that assumption may not be true. A later analysis found that most CMV-associated TCR beta chains appeared HLA-restricted, with HLA associations seemingly driven largely by CMV exposure. The authors suggested that the approach could potentially be extended to other disease states and immunological phenotypes. Compared with equally common non-associated chains, HLA-associated TCR beta chains in a later analysis were more clonally expanded and had lower generation probabilities. Some IMGT-functional V segments, including TRBV6-2 and TRBV6-3, could not be told apart with the 87-base-pair reads, so those segments were excluded. For the cohort, immune exposure information was limited to CMV serostatus. Several of the top co-occurrence clusters appeared to be linked to parvovirus B19, influenza, CMV and Epstein-Barr virus, according to a later analysis. Specific HLA alleles were associated with over 15,000 TCR beta sequences at a false discovery rate of 0.05 in a later analysis. In vitro tests confirmed that three of the cytomegalovirus-associated TCR beta chains recognize cytomegalovirus antigens. In an earlier analysis of some 640 of the donors, most TCR beta V segments were observed in productive rearrangements about 90% or about 30% of the time, broadly matching IMGT annotations. A further reported finding was that TCR beta sequences accurately predicted the HLA-A and HLA-B alleles for most subjects in the first cohort. The study gave a list of 150 to 200 TCR beta chains associated with cytomegalovirus. According to a later genetic analysis, donors in an Asian-associated ancestry cluster had fewer N-insertions in productive TCRs than the approximately 710-donor mean. According to a later analysis, TCR association rates differed among HLA loci, with DRB1 alleles showing the most associated TCRs and HLA-C alleles showing the fewest. A later genetic analysis associated a missense DCLRE1C variant with V-gene and J-gene trimming of TCR beta chains, and an independent cohort replicated the association. Because counts were too low, some 17 rarely observed V segments, including chromosome 9 orphons, were excluded from the earlier analysis of 587 of the donors. Only TCR beta chains were sequenced in this cohort, and the absence of alpha or paired-chain data limited detectable features. The classifier was reported to diagnose cytomegalovirus status with high specificity and sensitivity in both the original and validation cohorts. Most TCR sequences were observed very rarely across donors, whereas some public TCRs were present in many individuals. When HLA alleles, especially DR and DQ, strongly co-occurred, TCR associations were difficult to assign to individual alleles.

This TCR was recovered from a male donor in good health and CMV-seronegative. The sequence joins TRBV6-6 to TRBJ1-3; a tentative D match to TRBD1 spans 6 bases. Sequences were obtained from PBMCs. The nucleotide sequence reads as follows: TGTGCCAGCAGTTCTTCCGGGACAGGAAACACCATATATTTT. Translated, it reads CASSSSGTGNTIYF.